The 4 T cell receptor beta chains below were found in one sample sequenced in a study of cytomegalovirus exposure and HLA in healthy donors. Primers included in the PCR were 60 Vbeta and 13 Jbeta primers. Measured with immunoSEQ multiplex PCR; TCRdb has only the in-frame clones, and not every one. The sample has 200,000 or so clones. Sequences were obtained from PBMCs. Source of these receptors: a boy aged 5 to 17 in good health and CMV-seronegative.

The CDR3 bases are TGTGCCAGCAGCGTGAGCGGGGAGAGCTCCTACGAGCAGTACTTC. As protein: CASSVSGESSYEQYF. The V call is TRBV9, the J call TRBJ2-7; 7 bases line up with TRBD2. This CDR3 has 15 residues. The germline V gene has CDR1 SGDLS and CDR2 YYNGEE. Trimming removed 2 bases from V and 0 bases from J; junction bases left unmatched: 5.

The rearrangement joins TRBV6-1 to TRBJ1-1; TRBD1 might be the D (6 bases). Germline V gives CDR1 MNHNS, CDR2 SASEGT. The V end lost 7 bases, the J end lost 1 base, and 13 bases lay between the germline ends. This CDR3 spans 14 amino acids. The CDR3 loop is CASIRGGANTEAFF. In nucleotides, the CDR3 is TGTGCCAGCATACGGGGGGGCGCGAACACTGAAGCTTTCTTT.

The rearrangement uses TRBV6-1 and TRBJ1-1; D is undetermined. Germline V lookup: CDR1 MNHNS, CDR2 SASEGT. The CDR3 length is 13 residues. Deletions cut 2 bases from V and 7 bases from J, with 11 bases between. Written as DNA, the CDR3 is TGTGCCAGCAGTGAAAGCAGAAGCGGTGAAGCTTTCTTT. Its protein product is CASSESRSGEAFF.

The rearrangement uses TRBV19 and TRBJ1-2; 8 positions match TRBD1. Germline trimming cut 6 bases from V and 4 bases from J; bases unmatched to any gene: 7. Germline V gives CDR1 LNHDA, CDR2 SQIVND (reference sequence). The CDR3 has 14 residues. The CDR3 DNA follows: TGTGCCAGTAGCCCCGCAGGGGGCGGCTATGGCTACACCTTC. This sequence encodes CASSPAGGGYGYTF. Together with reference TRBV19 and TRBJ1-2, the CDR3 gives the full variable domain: DGGITQSPKYLFRKEGQNVTLSCEQNLNHDAMYWYRQDPGQGLRLIYYSQIVNDFQKGDIAEGYSVSREKKESFPLTVTSAQKNPTAFYLCASSPAGGGYGYTFGSGTRLTVV.